This entry concerns a single T cell receptor beta chain. This sample was included in a study of blood T cell repertoires in COVID-19. Study-wide context: PBMCs, B-cell-depleted T cells, or T cells were the source of the cDNA or gDNA that made up the material.

Authors' methods: Counts of nucleated cells, estimated from reference gene primer amplification, were obtained. Repertoires were generated with immunoSEQ multiplex PCR, while TCRdb's copy carries only in-frame clones and drops some. The DNA was the basis for D and trimming; V, J and clone size are from that table. The sample holds about 24,000 clones, 81% seen once. The ends lost 7 bases at V and 2 bases at J; junction bases unmatched: 3. This CDR3 is built from 13 residues. CDR1 and CDR2 from the germline V gene are MNHEY and SVGAGI. This sequence originates from a man between 70 and 80 years old with acute or convalescent COVID-19. The chain uses TRBV6-5 and TRBJ2-7, with 9 bases lining up with TRBD1. The specimen was peripheral blood. Written as DNA, the CDR3 is TGTGCCAGCAAACAGGGGGCTGCCTACGAGCAGTACTTC. Translating it yields CASKQGAAYEQYF.